The present entry profiles one T cell receptor beta chain with its context. Its antigen remains unknown. V shed 0 bases and J shed 5 bases, with 14 bases lying between them. Germline CDR1 SGDLS, CDR2 YYNGEE. The CDR3 has 15 amino acids. Blood collection times were about day -28 and days 30, 100, 180 posttransplant. These data come from a study of T cell clonotyping in hematopoietic cell transplantation. General study results and limits: No sorting was done, leaving CD4 and CD8 contributions mixed. Recipient TCR diversity dropped after transplant; expanded clonotypes rose from day 30 to 180. Graft donor and pretransplant recipient Inverse Simpson Index values predicted broader posttransplant TCR diversity.

Measured with immunoSEQ multiplex PCR; TCRdb has only the in-frame clones, and not every one. This table holds about 6,800 clones, about 98% found once. The chain employs TRBV9 and TRBJ2-5; tentative D call: TRBD2 (6 bases). This clonotype originated in a male patient aged 55 to 69 who had an allogeneic stem cell transplant from a related donor, so the T cells may come from the graft donor. Some clones in this sample may be carry-over from other donors' samples. The source material was PBMCs, sampled 30 days after allogeneic stem cell transplant. CDR3 sequence: CASSVGGARRETQYF. Here the CDR3 DNA reads TGTGCCAGCAGCGTAGGCGGGGCCCGTCGGGAGACCCAGTACTTC.